This TCR beta chain was obtained from a study of blood T cell repertoires in COVID-19. On the study more broadly: COVID-19 samples from acute and convalescent phases originated in the United States, Italy and Spain. T cells, B-cell-depleted T cells, or PBMCs supplied cDNA or gDNA.

Profiling relied on immunoSEQ multiplex PCR, and the TCRdb table lists in-frame clones only, not all of them. This table holds about 270,000 clones, 80% to 85% found once. Trimming removed 3 bases from V and 13 bases from J; junction bases left unmatched: 10. The V gene's germline CDR1 is MDHEN and CDR2 SYDVKM. The CDR3 extends over 14 amino acids. The chain recombines TRBV28 with TRBJ1-4; 8 nucleotides match TRBD1. This TCR derives from a woman aged 60 to 75 with active or convalescent COVID-19. The material sequenced was peripheral blood. CDR3 in amino acids: CASSFRQGQDLLFF. CDR3 coding DNA: TGTGCCAGCAGTTTCCGACAGGGGCAAGATTTACTGTTTTTT.